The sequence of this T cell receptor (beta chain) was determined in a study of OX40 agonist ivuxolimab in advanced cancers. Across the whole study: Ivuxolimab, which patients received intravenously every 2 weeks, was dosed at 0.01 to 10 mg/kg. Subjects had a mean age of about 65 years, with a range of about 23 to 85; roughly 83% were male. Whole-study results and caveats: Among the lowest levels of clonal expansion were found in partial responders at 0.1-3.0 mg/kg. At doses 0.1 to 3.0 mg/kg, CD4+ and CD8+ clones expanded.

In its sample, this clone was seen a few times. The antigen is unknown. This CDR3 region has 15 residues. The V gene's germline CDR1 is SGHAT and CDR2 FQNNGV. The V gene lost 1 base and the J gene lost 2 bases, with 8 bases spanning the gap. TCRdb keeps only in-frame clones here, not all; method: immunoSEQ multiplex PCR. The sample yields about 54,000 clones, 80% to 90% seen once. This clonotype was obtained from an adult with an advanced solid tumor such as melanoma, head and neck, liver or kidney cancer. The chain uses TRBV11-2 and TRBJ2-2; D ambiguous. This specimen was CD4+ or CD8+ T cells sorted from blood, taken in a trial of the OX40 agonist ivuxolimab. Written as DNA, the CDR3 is TGTGCCAGCAGCTTAGTACAGTCCAACACCGGGGAGCTGTTTTTT. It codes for CASSLVQSNTGELFF. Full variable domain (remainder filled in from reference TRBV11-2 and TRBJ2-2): EAGVAQSPRYKIIEKRQSVAFWCNPISGHATLYWYQQILGQGPKLLIQFQNNGVVDDSQLPKDRFSAERLKGVDSTLKIQPAKLEDSAVYLCASSLVQSNTGELFFGEGSRLTVL.